The rows below give T cell receptor beta chains drawn from one sample of a study of T cell changes during pregnancy in multiple sclerosis. Generated by immunoSEQ multiplex PCR, the TCRdb table keeps only in-frame clones and is missing some. The sample lists 35,000 to 50,000 clones; approximately 90% were seen once. The sequenced sample was CD4+ T cells from peripheral blood mononuclear cells, obtained after pregnancy. These receptors all stem from a female donor with multiple sclerosis, enrolled in a pregnancy study. The CDR3 runs from the conserved cysteine through the conserved F or W. The order of the fields is D gene, V gene, J gene, clone size, CDR3 protein. The D gene is left open where the match is weak. Rows may omit the clone size; those that give it use once, few, many or a size class.

-,TRBV11-2,TRBJ2-3,-,CASSLSVWQLDTQYF
-,TRBV7-9,TRBJ1-1,-,CASSAWGGYTEAFF
-,TRBV7-9,TRBJ1-4,-,CASTGRGRGEKLFF
-,TRBV19,TRBJ1-4,-,CASSLRQATNEKLFF
-,TRBV28,TRBJ1-2,-,CASLRGYNYGYTF
-,TRBV28,TRBJ1-6,-,CASSLAGASYNSPLHF
-,TRBV25-1,TRBJ1-5,once,CASSPMGGPNQPQHF
TRBD1,TRBV4-1,TRBJ1-2,-,CASSQERTGLYGYTF
-,TRBV18,TRBJ1-2,many,CASSPQVAGQYGYTF
TRBD2,TRBV16,TRBJ2-7,-,CASSLGGGSYEQYF
-,TRBV28,TRBJ1-1,-,CASSPINRAPEAFF
TRBD2,TRBV7-8,TRBJ2-1,-,CASSQILAGGRNEQFF
-,TRBV19,TRBJ1-2,-,CASSQINYGYTF
-,TRBV7-9,TRBJ2-5,once,CASSLRGGNQETQYF
-,TRBV5-5,TRBJ2-7,-,CASSLVFAGGTGPYEQYF
TRBD2,TRBV7-2,TRBJ2-3,-,CASSLGWRGGGADTQYF
-,TRBV7-9,TRBJ1-1,-,CASSLGEGHIGAFF
TRBD1,TRBV6-1,TRBJ1-6,-,CASSTGQGYSPLHF
-,TRBV19,TRBJ1-2,few,CASSRIGQFYGYTF
TRBD1,TRBV6-4,TRBJ2-7,-,CASSVNPGQPYEQYF
TRBD1,TRBV30,TRBJ1-5,few,CAWSVQGKDSNQPQHF
TRBD1,TRBV5-1,TRBJ1-5,-,CVSSLGDSVGQPQHF